A selection of T cell receptor beta chains follows, all from one sample in a study of blood T cell repertoires in COVID-19. The assay was immunoSEQ multiplex PCR, and TCRdb's table has in-frame clones only and misses some. The sample yields 150,000 to 200,000 clones, around 82% seen once. Sequences were obtained from peripheral blood. These receptors originate from an elderly woman with acute or convalescent COVID-19. CDR3s include the opening cysteine and the closing phenylalanine or tryptophan. Fields, in order: J gene, D gene, clone size, V gene, CDR3 protein, CDR3 DNA. The D gene is left open where the match is weak. The size of a clone is reported for some rows only, either as once, few or many, or as a class for expanded clones.

J: TRBJ2-7
D: -
size: -
V: TRBV21-1
CDR3: CASSPQGSSYEQYF
DNA: TGTGCCAGCAGCCCGCAGGGCAGCTCCTACGAGCAGTACTTC

J: TRBJ1-2
D: -
size: -
V: TRBV12-3/TRBV12-4
CDR3: CASTPGEYWGYTF
DNA: TGTGCCAGCACCCCCGGGGAGTATTGGGGCTACACCTTC

J: TRBJ2-7
D: -
size: -
V: TRBV5-1
CDR3: CASSLGHAPYEQYF
DNA: TGCGCCAGCAGCCTCGGACATGCCCCCTACGAGCAGTACTTC

J: TRBJ2-1
D: TRBD2
size: -
V: TRBV6-1
CDR3: CASSEITSGYNEQFF
DNA: TGTGCCAGCAGTGAAATAACTAGCGGCTACAATGAGCAGTTCTTC

J: TRBJ1-5
D: -
size: -
V: TRBV6-2/TRBV6-3
CDR3: CASSYSLGGNQPQHF
DNA: TGTGCCAGCAGTTACTCGTTGGGGGGGAATCAGCCCCAGCATTTT

J: TRBJ2-5
D: TRBD1
size: -
V: TRBV19
CDR3: CASSRLHRGRQETQYF
DNA: TGTGCCAGTAGTAGACTACACAGGGGCCGCCAAGAGACCCAGTACTTC

J: TRBJ1-2
D: -
size: -
V: TRBV12-3/TRBV12-4
CDR3: CASSPRDVGYTF
DNA: TGTGCCAGCAGCCCCCGGGATGTCGGCTACACCTTC

J: TRBJ2-5
D: -
size: -
V: TRBV7-9
CDR3: CASSLGALQETQYF
DNA: TGTGCCAGCAGCTTAGGGGCCCTCCAAGAGACCCAGTACTTC

J: TRBJ2-1
D: TRBD1
size: -
V: TRBV9
CDR3: CASSRSDRVGNEQFF
DNA: TGTGCCAGCAGCAGATCCGACAGGGTCGGTAATGAGCAGTTCTTC

J: TRBJ1-3
D: TRBD1
size: -
V: TRBV29-1
CDR3: CSVDPGGGNTIYF
DNA: TGCAGCGTTGACCCAGGGGGCGGAAACACCATATATTTT

J: TRBJ1-5
D: -
size: -
V: TRBV19
CDR3: CASSRGRSGNQPQHF
DNA: TGTGCCAGTAGTAGGGGGCGGTCAGGGAATCAGCCCCAGCATTTT

J: TRBJ2-7
D: -
size: -
V: TRBV6-2/TRBV6-3
CDR3: CASSPPYGWSEQYF
DNA: TGTGCCAGCAGTCCACCCTACGGCTGGAGCGAGCAGTACTTC

J: TRBJ2-5
D: TRBD2
size: -
V: TRBV7-2
CDR3: CASSQGRGAEETQYF
DNA: TGTGCCAGCAGCCAGGGGCGGGGGGCCGAAGAGACCCAGTACTTC

J: TRBJ2-3
D: -
size: -
V: TRBV5-4
CDR3: CATVGVDPDTQYF
DNA: TGTGCCACAGTCGGGGTAGACCCAGATACGCAGTATTTT

J: TRBJ2-2
D: -
size: -
V: TRBV6-5
CDR3: CASSLYQGAGELFF
DNA: TGTGCCAGCAGCCTGTATCAGGGCGCCGGGGAGCTGTTTTTT

J: TRBJ2-5
D: TRBD1
size: -
V: TRBV5-1
CDR3: CASSLGQDDQETQYF
DNA: TGCGCCAGCAGCCTAGGACAGGACGACCAAGAGACCCAGTACTTC

J: TRBJ1-2
D: TRBD1
size: once
V: TRBV19
CDR3: CASRDRGRNYGYTF
DNA: TGTGCCAGTAGGGACAGGGGTCGAAACTATGGCTACACCTTC

J: TRBJ2-2
D: TRBD1
size: -
V: TRBV10-3
CDR3: CAISEYRTGDAGGELFF
DNA: TGTGCCATCAGTGAGTATCGGACAGGGGATGCCGGCGGGGAGCTGTTTTTT

J: TRBJ1-2
D: TRBD1
size: many
V: TRBV10-3
CDR3: CAIAGGYGYTF
DNA: TGTGCCATAGCAGGGGGCTACGGCTACACCTTC

J: TRBJ1-1
D: -
size: -
V: TRBV19
CDR3: CASRSRGEYTEAFF
DNA: TGTGCCAGCCGGAGCAGGGGCGAATACACTGAAGCTTTCTTT

J: TRBJ2-7
D: -
size: -
V: TRBV19
CDR3: CASTSSRVPHEQYF
DNA: TGTGCCAGTACTTCTAGCCGTGTTCCCCACGAGCAGTACTTC

J: TRBJ1-4
D: TRBD1
size: -
V: TRBV25-1
CDR3: CASSLTGVREKLFF
DNA: TGTGCCAGCAGTTTGACAGGGGTCAGGGAAAAACTGTTTTTT

J: TRBJ2-2
D: TRBD2
size: once
V: TRBV30
CDR3: CAWSGRWLAGVTGELFF
DNA: TGTGCCTGGAGTGGGAGGTGGTTAGCGGGAGTCACCGGGGAGCTGTTTTTT

J: TRBJ1-2
D: -
size: -
V: TRBV3-1/TRBV3-2
CDR3: CASSLQNSNYGYTF
DNA: TGTGCCAGCAGTCTACAGAATTCTAACTATGGCTACACCTTC

J: TRBJ1-1
D: -
size: -
V: TRBV29-1
CDR3: CSVAQGLDTEAFF
DNA: TGCAGCGTTGCACAGGGTTTGGACACTGAAGCTTTCTTT

J: TRBJ1-2
D: TRBD1
size: -
V: TRBV27
CDR3: CASSLTETGVYGYTF
DNA: TGTGCCAGCAGTTTAACGGAGACAGGGGTCTATGGCTACACCTTC

J: TRBJ2-1
D: TRBD1
size: -
V: TRBV5-1
CDR3: CASSLRTGGYNEQFF
DNA: TGCGCCAGCAGCTTACGGACAGGGGGCTACAATGAGCAGTTCTTC

J: TRBJ1-1
D: -
size: -
V: TRBV20-1
CDR3: CSARHRAEAFF
DNA: TGCAGTGCTAGACACAGGGCTGAAGCTTTCTTT

J: TRBJ1-1
D: -
size: -
V: TRBV6-6
CDR3: CASSYPDKLTEAFF
DNA: TGTGCCAGCAGTTACCCGGACAAGCTCACTGAAGCTTTCTTT

J: TRBJ2-7
D: TRBD1
size: -
V: TRBV5-5
CDR3: CASSLGQGDFYEQYF
DNA: TGTGCCAGCAGCTTGGGACAGGGGGATTTCTACGAGCAGTACTTC

J: TRBJ2-5
D: TRBD2
size: -
V: TRBV3-1/TRBV3-2
CDR3: CASSQGLAGGAWETQYF
DNA: TGTGCCAGCAGCCAAGGTCTAGCGGGGGGGGCCTGGGAGACCCAGTACTTC

J: TRBJ2-3
D: TRBD2
size: -
V: TRBV5-8
CDR3: CASSLGLAGVSDTQYF
DNA: TGTGCCAGCAGCCTCGGACTAGCGGGAGTTAGTGATACGCAGTATTTT

J: TRBJ1-2
D: -
size: -
V: TRBV12-3/TRBV12-4
CDR3: CASSLTTNYGYTF
DNA: TGTGCCAGCAGTTTAACAACTAACTATGGCTACACCTTC

J: TRBJ2-7
D: -
size: -
V: TRBV3-1/TRBV3-2
CDR3: CASSQDWQRGEQYF
DNA: TGTGCCAGCAGCCAAGATTGGCAGAGGGGGGAGCAGTACTTC

J: TRBJ1-1
D: -
size: -
V: TRBV19
CDR3: CATLKDRANTEAFF
DNA: TGTGCCACCCTGAAGGACAGAGCGAACACTGAAGCTTTCTTT

J: TRBJ1-2
D: TRBD1
size: -
V: TRBV20-1
CDR3: CSASTGGSYGYTF
DNA: TGCAGTGCTAGTACAGGGGGATCCTATGGCTACACCTTC

J: TRBJ2-7
D: -
size: -
V: TRBV12-3/TRBV12-4
CDR3: CASSPGNEQYF
DNA: TGTGCCAGCAGCCCAGGAAACGAGCAGTACTTC

J: TRBJ2-7
D: TRBD1
size: -
V: TRBV28
CDR3: CASSLLTGVGYEQYF
DNA: TGTGCCAGCAGTTTATTGACAGGGGTAGGGTACGAGCAGTACTTC

J: TRBJ2-5
D: -
size: -
V: TRBV10-3
CDR3: CAISYGTPEGPQYF
DNA: TGTGCCATCAGTTACGGGACTCCCGAGGGACCCCAGTACTTC

J: TRBJ2-7
D: TRBD2
size: many
V: TRBV18
CDR3: CASSPPTSGSPYEQYF
DNA: TGTGCCAGCTCACCACCGACTAGCGGGAGCCCCTACGAGCAGTACTTC